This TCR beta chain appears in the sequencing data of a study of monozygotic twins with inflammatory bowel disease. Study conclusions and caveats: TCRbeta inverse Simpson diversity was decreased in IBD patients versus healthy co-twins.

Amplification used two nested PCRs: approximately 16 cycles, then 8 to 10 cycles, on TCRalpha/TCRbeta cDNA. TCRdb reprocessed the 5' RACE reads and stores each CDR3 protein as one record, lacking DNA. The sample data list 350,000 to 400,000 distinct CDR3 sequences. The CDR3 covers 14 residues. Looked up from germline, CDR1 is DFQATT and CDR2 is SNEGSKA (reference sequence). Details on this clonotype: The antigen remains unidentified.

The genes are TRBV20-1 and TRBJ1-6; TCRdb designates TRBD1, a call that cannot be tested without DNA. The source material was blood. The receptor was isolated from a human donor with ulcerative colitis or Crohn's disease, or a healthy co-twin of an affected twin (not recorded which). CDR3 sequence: CSANRGSNNSPLHF.